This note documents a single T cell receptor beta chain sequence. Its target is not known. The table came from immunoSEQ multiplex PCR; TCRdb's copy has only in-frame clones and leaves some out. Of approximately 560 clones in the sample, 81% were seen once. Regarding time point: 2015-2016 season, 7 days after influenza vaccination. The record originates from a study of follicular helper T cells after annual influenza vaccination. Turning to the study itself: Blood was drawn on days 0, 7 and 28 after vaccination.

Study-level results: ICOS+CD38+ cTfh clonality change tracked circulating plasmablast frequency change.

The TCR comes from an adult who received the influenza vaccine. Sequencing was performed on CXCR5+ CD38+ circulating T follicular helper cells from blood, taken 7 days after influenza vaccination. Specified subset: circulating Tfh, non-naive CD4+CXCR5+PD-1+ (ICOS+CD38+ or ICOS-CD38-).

CDR3 amino acids: CASSLASGGRRYNEQFF. The CDR3 bases are TGTGCCAGCAGTTTAGCGTCCGGCGGGAGGAGGTATAATGAGCAGTTCTTC. The chain employs TRBV27 and TRBJ2-1; 8 nucleotides line up with TRBD2. Trimming cost V 2 bases and J 7 bases; bases outside gene matches: 13. Germline-derived CDR1 and CDR2 are MNHEY and SMNVEV (reference sequence). The CDR3 covers 17 residues.